The text below deals with one T cell receptor (beta chain). Its antigen is as yet unknown. The record originates from a study of PD-1 blockade in classical Hodgkin lymphoma. Findings of the study overall: In CD4+ cells, TCR diversity went up significantly by C4D1, but in CD8+ cells it did not. Exclusion removed patients who began nivolumab under 1 year after ASCT. Those achieving complete response showed baseline diversity like newly diagnosed patients.

This sample's time point: cycle 4 day 1 (C4D1), after less than seven weeks of nivolumab. Each patient's relapse followed autologous stem cell transplantation, and brentuximab vedotin exposure varied. The V end was cut by 6 bases, the J end by 1 base, with 9 bases between. Germline CDR1 and CDR2: MDHEN and SYDVKM. The CDR3 extends over 13 amino acids. Measured with immunoSEQ multiplex PCR; TCRdb has only the in-frame clones, and not every one. The top ten hold 7.2% of the sample, which has about 21,000 clones, approximately 80% seen once. The chain recombines TRBV28 with TRBJ1-1; possibly TRBD1 for D (6 bases). The sequence was collected from a human donor with classical Hodgkin lymphoma. The source was peripheral blood mononuclear cells (PBMCs), collected before the fourth cycle of nivolumab. CDR3 in amino acids: CASRDSGNTEAFF. CDR3 coding DNA: TGTGCCAGCAGGGACAGCGGGAACACTGAAGCTTTCTTT.